What follows are 31 T cell receptor beta chains derived from one specimen sequenced in a study of T cells in localized non-small cell lung cancer. Profiled with immunoSEQ multiplex PCR; TCRdb holds only in-frame clones, not every one. The sample lists roughly 48,000 clones; 60% to 85% were seen once. Sequenced here: peripheral blood, sampled before any cancer treatment. These receptors all stem from a man aged 35 to 70 with stage I squamous cell lung carcinoma.

The gene calls are TRBV28 and TRBJ1-1; D remains ambiguous. V was clipped by 8 bases and J by 1 base, with 11 bases between them. This CDR3 region has 13 residues. CDR1 MDHEN and CDR2 SYDVKM come from the germline V gene. In DNA, the CDR3 is TGTGCCAGCGTCCCGGGAGGGAACACTGAAGCTTTCTTT. The encoded protein is CASVPGGNTEAFF.

The V call is TRBV9, the J call TRBJ2-7; D is perhaps TRBD1 or TRBD2 (6 bases each). The V and J ends lost 3 bases and 5 bases respectively, with 21 bases between them. The V gene's germline CDR1 is SGDLS and CDR2 YYNGEE. The CDR3 runs 16 residues. The CDR3 sequence is CASSAEGGLHNDEQYF. The CDR3 DNA follows: TGTGCCAGCAGCGCTGAGGGGGGACTCCATAATGACGAGCAGTACTTC. Drawing the rest from reference TRBV9 and TRBJ2-7, the complete variable domain is DSGVTQTPKHLITATGQRVTLRCSPRSGDLSVYWYQQSLDQGLQFLIQYYNGEERAKGNILERFSAQQFPDLHSELNLSSLELGDSALYFCASSAEGGLHNDEQYFGPGTRLTVT.

This sequence joins TRBV10-3 and TRBJ2-5, with 9 bases lining up with TRBD1. The closer fit of TRBJ2-7 to the DNA end suggests the J call may be wrong. The germline gives CDR1 ENHRY, CDR2 SYGVKD. The CDR3 runs to 14 residues. This CDR3 is CATRQGEVSYEQYF. The CDR3 DNA is TGTGCCACCAGACAGGGGGAGGTTTCCTACGAGCAGTACTTC.

The chain links TRBV9 to TRBJ2-7, with D perhaps matching TRBD1 (6 bases). Germline lookup yields CDR1 SGDLS and CDR2 YYNGEE. The CDR3 spans 13 residues. V lost 9 bases, J lost 4 bases, and 17 bases lay in between. The CDR3 sequence: CATQTGRGYEQYF. DNA for the CDR3: TGTGCCACCCAGACAGGTCGTGGATACGAGCAGTACTTC.

The gene calls are TRBV5-1 and TRBJ1-4; a weak D match, TRBD1 (5 bases). The V end was cut by 0 bases, the J end by 8 bases, with 14 bases between. The germline V gene has CDR1 SGHRS and CDR2 YFSETQ. The CDR3 has 15 amino acids. CDR3 in DNA: TGCGCCAGCAGCTTGGGGACACTCTCAGGGGAAAAACTGTTTTTT. Protein product: CASSLGTLSGEKLFF. Full variable domain (outside the CDR3, taken from reference TRBV5-1 and TRBJ1-4): KAGVTQTPRYLIKTRGQQVTLSCSPISGHRSVSWYQQTPGQGLQFLFEYFSETQRNKGNFPGRFSGRQFSNSRSEMNVSTLELGDSALYLCASSLGTLSGEKLFFGSGTQLSVL.

This clone was detected once. The chain couples TRBV27 to TRBJ2-1; 8 bases match TRBD2. V trimming: 4 bases; J trimming: 8 bases; junction bases outside the gene matches: 16. CDR1 MNHEY and CDR2 SMNVEV come from the germline V gene (reference sequence). CDR3 length: 17 amino acids. The DNA of the CDR3 is TGTGCCAGCAGTTACCCCCCCAGGGATCGGGGGGGGTATGAGCAGTTCTTC. Translating it yields CASSYPPRDRGGYEQFF.

This clone is a singleton in its sample. The chain uses TRBV28 and TRBJ1-5, with 9 bases matching TRBD1. Germline CDR1 and CDR2: MDHEN and SYDVKM. The CDR3 runs to 13 residues. V lost 5 bases, J lost 7 bases, and 3 bases stayed unmatched. In DNA form, the CDR3 reads TGTGCCAGCAGTCCAGACAGGGGGCAGCCCCAGCATTTT. Translation gives CASSPDRGQPQHF.

The rearrangement links TRBV28 to TRBJ2-2; D could derive from TRBD1 or TRBD2 (5 bases each). CDR1 is MDHEN, CDR2 SYDVKM, per germline. The CDR3 totals 16 residues. Trimming stripped 6 bases from V and 6 bases from J, with 20 bases between. The DNA for the CDR3 is TGTGCCAGCAGCTCCATAACGACAGTGGAGGCCGGGGAGCTGTTTTTT. Translated: CASSSITTVEAGELFF.

The genes are TRBV7-8 and TRBJ2-7; D is possibly TRBD2 (5 bases). The CDR3 length is 13 residues. V shed 1 base and J shed 6 bases, with 10 bases lying between them. The germline gives CDR1 SGHVS, CDR2 FQNEAQ. The CDR3 loop is CASSLGQAGEQYF. CDR3 bases: TGTGCCAGCAGCTTAGGGCAGGCGGGCGAGCAGTACTTC.

This clone was observed a few times. This chain connects TRBV6-1 to TRBJ2-1; D is unclear. V dropped 1 base and J dropped 6 bases, with 1 base sitting between them. The CDR3 runs to 11 residues. Germline V lookup: CDR1 MNHNS, CDR2 SASEGT. CDR3 sequence reads: CASSEGNEQFF. DNA for the CDR3: TGTGCCAGCAGTGAAGGCAATGAGCAGTTCTTC.

The V and J genes are TRBV2 and TRBJ2-7; the D gene is possibly TRBD2 (5 bases). Trimming removed 4 bases at V and 3 bases at J, with 19 bases between. The CDR3 totals 16 residues. Germline V gene sequence: CDR1 SNHLY, CDR2 FYNNEI. The CDR3 sequence is CASSGETGSSFYEQYF. The CDR3 DNA reads as TGTGCCAGCAGTGGAGAAACGGGATCCTCTTTCTACGAGCAGTACTTC.

The chain employs TRBV28 and TRBJ1-2; D might be TRBD1 (6 bases). This CDR3 is 13 amino acids long. Trimming pared 0 bases from V and 8 bases from J, leaving 10 bases between. The germline V gene has CDR1 MDHEN and CDR2 SYDVKM. DNA for the CDR3: TGTGCCAGCAGTTTATGGAAGGGGGACGGCTACACCTTC. As protein: CASSLWKGDGYTF.

This rearrangement joins TRBV19 to TRBJ2-1; possible D gene TRBD2, 6 bases. Deletions cut 4 bases from V and 9 bases from J, with 13 bases between. The length of the CDR3 is 13 residues. Looked up from germline, CDR1 is LNHDA and CDR2 is SQIVND (reference sequence). CDR3 bases: TGTGCCAGTAGTACAACCCAGGAGGGTGAGCAGTTCTTC. This translates into CASSTTQEGEQFF.

The genes are TRBV19 and TRBJ2-1; D tentatively reads TRBD1 or TRBD2 (5 bases each). Germline CDR1 and CDR2: LNHDA and SQIVND (reference sequence). Trimming cost V 3 bases and J 7 bases, with 10 bases left between them. The length of the CDR3 is 13 residues. Here the CDR3 reads CASSMGTTNEQFF. The DNA of the CDR3 is TGTGCCAGTAGTATGGGGACCACAAATGAGCAGTTCTTC.

V is TRBV7-2 and J is TRBJ2-7; D unclear. CDR3 length: 13 amino acids. V lost 5 bases, J lost 4 bases, and 12 bases lay in between. Germline values: CDR1 SGHTA, CDR2 FQGNSA. CDR3 region: CASSLGRFYEQYF. CDR3 nucleotide sequence: TGTGCCAGCAGCCTCGGGCGGTTTTACGAGCAGTACTTC.

The chain links TRBV9 to TRBJ1-3; 7 bases align to TRBD1. With V trimmed by 4 bases and J by 1 base, 5 bases remained unmatched. Germline V lookup: CDR1 SGDLS, CDR2 YYNGEE. The CDR3 has 15 amino acids. In DNA form, the CDR3 reads TGTGCCAGCAGCCCTCGACAGGGATCTGGAAACACCATATATTTT. Translation gives CASSPRQGSGNTIYF.

The chain employs TRBV9 and TRBJ2-1; D may match TRBD1 or TRBD2 (5 bases each). Germline V gene sequence: CDR1 SGDLS, CDR2 YYNGEE. Trimming shortened V by 4 bases and J by 8 bases, and 22 bases separated the two germline ends. The CDR3 covers 16 residues. The DNA of the CDR3 is TGTGCCAGCAGCCCGAGCCTTAACGGGGCAAGCGATGAGCAGTTCTTC. Residues: CASSPSLNGASDEQFF.

CDR3 nucleotide sequence: TGTGCCAGCAGCTTCAGGGACAGGGACACTGAAGCTTTCTTT. Translating gives CASSFRDRDTEAFF. The chain joins TRBV5-8 to TRBJ1-1; 9 positions match TRBD1. Germline CDR1 is SGHTS and CDR2 is YDEGEE. The CDR3 consists of 14 residues. Losses at the gene ends were 2 bases for V and 3 bases for J; bases not matched to a gene: 2.

The chain recombines TRBV7-3 with TRBJ1-2, with D hard to call. CDR3 length equals 13 residues. V was trimmed by 2 bases and J by 8 bases, leaving 12 bases between them. The germline CDR1 and CDR2 sequences are SGHTA and FQGTGA. The CDR3 DNA follows: TGTGCCAGCAGCTTAGCACGAACGGGAGGCTACACCTTC. Translating gives CASSLARTGGYTF.

Ten or more counts support this clone. The CDR3 reads CASNMGGNEQYF. DNA for the CDR3: TGTGCCAGCAATATGGGCGGCAACGAGCAGTACTTC. The genes are TRBV5-8 and TRBJ2-7; D unclear. Germline loops: CDR1 SGHTS, CDR2 YDEGEE. The V gene lost 6 bases and the J gene lost 5 bases, with 12 bases spanning the gap. This CDR3 spans 12 amino acids. The whole variable domain, remainder taken from reference TRBV5-8 and TRBJ2-7, is EAGVTQSPTHLIKTRGQQATLRCSPISGHTSVYWYQQALGLGLQFLLWYDEGEERNRGNFPPRFSGRQFPNYSSELNVNALELEDSALYLCASNMGGNEQYFGPGTRLTVT.

In the case of this clone: A much larger clone differs from this one at a single base, so this may be a read error. Distinct nucleotide sequences in the sample also encode this CDR3. The chain carries TRBV4-3 and TRBJ1-6; D might be TRBD1 (6 bases). The CDR3 has 15 residues. V lost 2 bases to trimming and J lost 7 bases, with 12 bases between them. Germline CDR1 LGHNA, CDR2 YSLEER. This CDR3 is CASSQRGQGNSPLHF. The CDR3 DNA is TGCGCCAGCAGCCAAAGGGGACAAGGCAATTCACCCCTCCACTTT.

This clone was found once. Other DNA variants within this sample encode the same CDR3. The chain joins TRBV20-1 to TRBJ2-7; D is uncertain. The CDR3 is 11 residues long. V shed 3 bases and J shed 2 bases, with 5 bases lying between them. The V gene's germline CDR1 is DFQATT and CDR2 SNEGSKA (reference sequence). The CDR3: CSASYAYEQYF. CDR3 in DNA: TGCAGTGCTAGTTATGCCTACGAGCAGTACTTC.

V usage is TRBV7-9 and J usage is TRBJ2-1, with D uncertain. CDR1 is SEHNR and CDR2 is FQNEAQ in the germline V gene (reference sequence). The V end lost 3 bases, the J end lost 9 bases, and 9 bases lay between the germline ends. The CDR3 consists of 12 residues. The CDR3 loop is CASSFSLREQFF. DNA for the CDR3: TGTGCCAGCAGCTTTTCCTTGCGTGAGCAGTTCTTC.

This clone was seen a single time. V and J are TRBV5-5 and TRBJ1-2, with a possible D match to TRBD1 (6 bases). The V and J ends lost 4 bases and 4 bases respectively, with 17 bases between them. There are 15 residues in the CDR3. Germline lookup yields CDR1 SGHKS and CDR2 YYEKEE (reference sequence). CDR3 nucleotides: TGTGCCAGCAGCCTACGGACAGATTCCATCTATGGCTACACCTTC. This gives the protein CASSLRTDSIYGYTF.

This chain joins TRBV5-1 and TRBJ2-7, with D perhaps given as TRBD1 or TRBD2 (5 bases each). V was trimmed by 0 bases and J by 10 bases, leaving 8 bases between them. The length of the CDR3 is 11 residues. Germline CDR1 is SGHRS and CDR2 is YFSETQ. The CDR3 bases are TGCGCCAGCAGCTTGGAGGGGAGTCAGTACTTC. Translating it yields CASSLEGSQYF.

The CDR3, as DNA: TGTGCCAGTAAGGGAGGGGGGGCTAAGGCTACGCAGTATTTT. Protein sequence: CASKGGGAKATQYF. The V call is TRBV19, the J call TRBJ2-3; TRBD2 is a possible D gene (7 bases). CDR3 length: 14 amino acids. Germline lookup yields CDR1 LNHDA and CDR2 SQIVND (reference sequence). V dropped 7 bases and J dropped 8 bases, with 19 bases sitting between them.

The table lists this clone with a count of one. The chain joins TRBV6-5 to TRBJ2-2; the D gene is possibly TRBD1 (6 bases). The CDR3 is 14 residues long. Trimming left V 4 bases short and J 4 bases short, with 10 bases between. CDR1 MNHEY and CDR2 SVGAGI come from the germline V gene. CDR3 residues: CASSSPRGTGELFF. DNA for the CDR3: TGTGCCAGCAGTTCCCCCAGGGGCACCGGGGAGCTGTTTTTT.

The gene calls are TRBV18 and TRBJ2-1; either TRBD1 or TRBD2 may fit D (5 bases each). Per germline, CDR1 KGHSH and CDR2 LQKENI. The CDR3 covers 13 residues. V was pared by 3 bases and J by 10 bases, with 13 bases between. The CDR3 DNA is TGTGCCAGCTCACCCGGGACGTCAGGCGAGCAGTTCTTC. As protein: CASSPGTSGEQFF.

V gene TRBV6-4 combines with J gene TRBJ2-7; 7 positions agree with TRBD1. J was trimmed by 3 bases and V by 5 bases; bases with no gene match: 7. The CDR3 spans 14 residues. The germline V gene has CDR1 MRHNA and CDR2 SNTAGT. The CDR3 nucleotides are TGTGCCAGCAGTTGGACAGGAGAGGACTACGAGCAGTACTTC. Its protein product is CASSWTGEDYEQYF.

About this clone itself: At one of its ends the junction is not consistent with the germline gene, which may arise from a read error. Other nucleotide sequences in the sample specify the same CDR3. The J gene is TRBJ2-2, the V gene TRBV4-3; 8 bases match TRBD2. CDR3 length: 16 residues. Looked up from germline, CDR1 is LGHNA and CDR2 is YSLEER. The chain's CDR3 is CASSQDRGGPGGELFF. The CDR3, as DNA: TGCGCCAGCAGCCAAGATCGCGGGGGGCCAGGCGGGGAACTGTTTTTT.

The J gene is TRBJ2-6, the V gene TRBV7-2; no reliable D call. The CDR3 is 13 residues long. Germline assignment: CDR1 SGHTA and CDR2 FQGNSA. V shed 3 bases and J shed 3 bases, with 3 bases lying between them. CDR3 nucleotides: TGTGCCAGCAGCTTTTATGGGGCCAACGTCCTGACTTTC. Amino acid sequence: CASSFYGANVLTF.